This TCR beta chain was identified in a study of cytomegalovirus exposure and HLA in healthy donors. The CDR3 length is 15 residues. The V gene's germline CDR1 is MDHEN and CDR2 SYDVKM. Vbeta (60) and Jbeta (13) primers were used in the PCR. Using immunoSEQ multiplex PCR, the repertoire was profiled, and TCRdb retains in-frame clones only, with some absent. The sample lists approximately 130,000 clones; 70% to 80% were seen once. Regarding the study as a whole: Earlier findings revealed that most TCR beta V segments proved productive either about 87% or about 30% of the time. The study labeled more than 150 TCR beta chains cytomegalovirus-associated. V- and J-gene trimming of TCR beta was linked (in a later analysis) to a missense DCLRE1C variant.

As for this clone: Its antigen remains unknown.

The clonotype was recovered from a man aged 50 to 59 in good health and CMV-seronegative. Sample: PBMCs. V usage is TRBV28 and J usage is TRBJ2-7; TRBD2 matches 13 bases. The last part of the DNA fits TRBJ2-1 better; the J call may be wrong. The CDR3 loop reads CASSSGTSGNNEQFF. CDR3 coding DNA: TGTGCCAGCAGTTCCGGGACTAGCGGGAACAATGAGCAGTTCTTC.